Here is one T cell receptor (beta chain) with its context. The CDR3 is made up of 14 amino acids. The V segment lost 6 bases and the J segment 2 bases; nucleotides outside the gene matches: 2. This sample was taken from a study of T-cell reconstitution after alpha-beta-depleted transplantation in children. Preparing the TCRbeta library involved the use of unique molecular identifiers. TCRdb used MiXCR to reprocess the PCR reads, holding one entry per CDR3 protein. The table includes hundreds of thousands of distinct CDR3 sequences, roughly 15% detected once. The receptor was isolated from a human donor who donated a stem cell graft to a child with acute myeloid leukemia. The rearrangement links TRBV12-3 or TRBV12-4 to TRBJ2-5; 11 nucleotides agree with TRBD2. The starting material was PBMCs from the stem cell graft donor, obtained from the stem cell graft. CDR3 amino acids: CASSGTSGQETQYF. For the CDR3, the DNA is TGTGCCAGCAGCGGGACTAGCGGTCAAGAGACCCAGTACTTC.